The subject of this entry is one T cell receptor (beta chain). The assay was immunoSEQ multiplex PCR, and TCRdb's table has in-frame clones only and misses some. This table holds 85,000 to 100,000 clones, roughly 77% found once. Germline V gene data show CDR1 as SGDLS and CDR2 as YYNGEE. The CDR3 extends over 20 amino acids. Germline trimming cut 0 bases from V and 5 bases from J; bases unmatched to any gene: 16. These data come from a study of blood T cell repertoires in COVID-19. About the research overall: Whether acute or convalescent, the COVID-19 samples came from the United States, Italy and Spain.

The V gene is TRBV9, the J gene TRBJ2-3, with 12 bases fitting TRBD2. The sample consisted of peripheral blood. This sequence originates from a human donor in a cohort sampled during active COVID-19. CDR3 in amino acids: CASSVGVLGGLAGGKDTQYF. CDR3 DNA: TGTGCCAGCAGCGTAGGAGTTTTGGGTGGGCTAGCGGGAGGGAAAGATACGCAGTATTTT.